These 21 T cell receptor beta chains originate from one sample sequenced in a study of human T cells and chemical hapten exposure. TCRdb re-called the RACE reads through MiXCR, storing one row per CDR3 protein. The table has more than 95,000 distinct CDR3 sequences, around 34% seen once; the top ten hold roughly 2.5%. Time point reported: patch test 3, about 24 weeks after DPC sensitization. The treatment is: therapeutic diphenylcyclopropenone sensitization with weekly scalp DPC. The sequencing here drew on whole blood, taken in connection with sensitization to the hapten diphenylcyclopropenone (DPC). Receptors originate from a middle-aged man with alopecia areata. Some clones in this sample may be carry-over from other donors' samples.

This clonotype has just a few counts. The chain combines TRBV24-1 with TRBJ2-3; no clear D. The V end was cut by 4 bases, the J end by 0 bases, with 10 bases between. There are 15 residues in the CDR3. Germline V gene lookup returns CDR1 KGHDR and CDR2 SFDVKD. In DNA, the CDR3 is TGTGCCACCAGTGACACTCGACTCAGCACAGATACGCAGTATTTT. It encodes CATSDTRLSTDTQYF.

The CDR3 loop reads CASSTPSGSGLTGELFF. DNA of the CDR3: TGTGCCAGCAGTACGCCAAGCGGGAGTGGTCTTACCGGGGAGCTGTTTTTT. The rearrangement uses TRBV28 and TRBJ2-2; TRBD2 matches at 8 bases. With V trimmed by 5 bases and J by 5 bases, 13 bases remained unmatched. Germline V gene lookup returns CDR1 MDHEN and CDR2 SYDVKM. This CDR3 spans 17 amino acids.

V gene TRBV9 combines with J gene TRBJ2-1, with TRBD2 as a possible D gene (6 bases). The CDR3 runs 14 residues. Trimming left V 3 bases short and J 3 bases short, with 10 bases between. CDR1 and CDR2 from the germline V gene are SGDLS and YYNGEE. The CDR3 is CASSDSGLYNEQFF. CDR3 nucleotides: TGTGCCAGCAGCGATAGCGGACTCTACAATGAGCAGTTCTTC.

In this sample, this clonotype turned up a few times. In nucleotides, the CDR3 is TGTGCCAGCAGTTACTTTAGCCCAGGGGAGCAGTTCTTC. Its protein product is CASSYFSPGEQFF. The V call is TRBV6-2 or TRBV6-3, the J call TRBJ2-1, with D possibly being TRBD1 (5 bases). There are 13 residues in the CDR3. Between the trimmed V and J ends, which lost 1 base and 10 bases, there was a span of 11 bases. Germline V gives CDR1 MNHEY, CDR2 SVGEGT.

CDR3 amino acids: CATQRRGPGANVLTF. CDR3 in DNA: TGTGCCACTCAAAGAAGGGGGCCTGGGGCCAACGTCCTGACTTTC. The chain employs TRBV28 and TRBJ2-6; 7 bases agree with TRBD1. From germline, CDR1 is MDHEN and CDR2 SYDVKM. This CDR3 contains 15 residues. J gave up 2 bases and V 10 bases, and 8 bases lay outside the gene matches.

The V and J genes are TRBV28 and TRBJ2-7; D perhaps matches TRBD1 (6 bases). The CDR3 loop spans 15 amino acids. Germline CDR1 is MDHEN and CDR2 is SYDVKM. Trimming cost V 5 bases and J 0 bases, with 14 bases left between them. CDR3 loop: CASSATGTPSYEQYF. The CDR3 DNA reads as TGTGCCAGCAGTGCTACCGGGACACCCTCCTACGAGCAGTACTTC.

This chain uses TRBV12-3 or TRBV12-4 with TRBJ2-3; 8 bases fit TRBD2. The V segment lost 6 bases and the J segment 5 bases; nucleotides outside the gene matches: 10. The length of the CDR3 is 15 residues. CDR3: CASRAPSGRGDTQYF. Written as DNA, the CDR3 is TGTGCCAGCAGGGCCCCAAGCGGGAGAGGAGATACGCAGTATTTT.

The chain employs TRBV7-2 and TRBJ2-1; 8 bases fit TRBD1. J gave up 5 bases and V 4 bases, and 10 bases lay outside the gene matches. CDR1 and CDR2 from the germline V gene are SGHTA and FQGNSA. The CDR3 runs 16 residues. CDR3 nucleotide sequence: TGTGCCAGCAGCTCTCGAACCGGGACAGGTCACAATGAGCAGTTCTTC. Translating it yields CASSSRTGTGHNEQFF. The entire variable domain, with the rest obtained from reference TRBV7-2 and TRBJ2-1, is as follows: GAGVSQSPSNKVTEKGKDVELRCDPISGHTALYWYRQSLGQGLEFLIYFQGNSAPDKSGLPSDRFSAERTGGSVSTLTIQRTQQEDSAVYLCASSSRTGTGHNEQFFGPGTRLTVL.

V is TRBV6-2 or TRBV6-3 and J is TRBJ2-2, with D perhaps matching TRBD1 (6 bases). This CDR3 is 13 amino acids long. Germline loops: CDR1 MNHEY, CDR2 SVGEGT. Trimming removed 10 bases from V and 2 bases from J, with 11 bases in between. CDR3 sequence reads: CAIWGHNTGELFF. In nucleotides, the CDR3 is TGTGCCATCTGGGGGCACAACACCGGGGAGCTGTTTTTT.

V is TRBV7-2 and J is TRBJ2-3; 8 positions match TRBD2. V lost 5 bases, J lost 1 base, and 14 bases stayed unmatched. Germline loops: CDR1 SGHTA, CDR2 FQGNSA. The CDR3 runs to 18 residues. CDR3 loop: CASSPYYGAGGRTDTQYF. The CDR3 DNA follows: TGTGCCAGCAGCCCTTATTACGGGGCGGGAGGCCGCACAGATACGCAGTATTTT.

This chain connects TRBV20-1 to TRBJ2-1; D remains ambiguous. The CDR3 sequence is 10 residues long. V lost 2 bases and J 4 bases, leaving 0 bases between the germline ends. Germline-derived CDR1 and CDR2 are DFQATT and SNEGSKA (reference sequence). The CDR3 loop is CSARYNEQFF. In DNA form, the CDR3 reads TGCAGTGCTAGATACAATGAGCAGTTCTTC.

V usage is TRBV30 and J usage is TRBJ2-7; D could derive from TRBD1 or TRBD2 (5 bases each). This CDR3 comprises 17 residues. Germline CDR1 is GTSNPN and CDR2 is SVGIG (reference sequence). Trimming took off 7 bases at V and 1 base at J, with 26 bases between the two ends. CDR3 sequence (DNA): TGTGCCTCGGACGGGGTTTATTACCGGGACGGATCCTACGAGCAGTACTTC. Amino acid sequence: CASDGVYYRDGSYEQYF.

This chain uses TRBV9 with TRBJ2-5; D is perhaps TRBD1 (6 bases). In germline, CDR1 is SGDLS, CDR2 YYNGEE. The CDR3 has 15 residues. Trimming removed 0 bases at V and 2 bases at J, with 11 bases between. The CDR3, as DNA: TGTGCCAGCAGCGTAGTCGGGACATTACAAGAGACCCAGTACTTC. This codes for CASSVVGTLQETQYF.

The chain is built from TRBV7-3 and TRBJ1-5; TRBD1 aligns across 8 bases. The trim removed 8 bases at V and 7 bases at J, leaving 13 bases unmatched. The length of the CDR3 is 15 residues. CDR1 and CDR2 (germline): SGHTA, FQGTGA. The CDR3 bases are TGTGCCAGCTCTCCGGACAGGGAGGTCAGCCAGCCCCAGCATTTT. Its translation is CASSPDREVSQPQHF. Supplemented by reference TRBV7-3 and TRBJ1-5, the full variable domain reads GAGVSQTPSNKVTEKGKYVELRCDPISGHTALYWYRQSLGQGPEFLIYFQGTGAADDSGLPNDRFFAVRPEGSVSTLKIQRTERGDSAVYLCASSPDREVSQPQHFGDGTRLSIL.

The rearrangement links TRBV10-3 to TRBJ2-1; 9 bases are a match to TRBD2. Losses at the gene ends were 4 bases for V and 7 bases for J; bases not matched to a gene: 11. The CDR3 loop spans 16 amino acids. Germline lookup yields CDR1 ENHRY and CDR2 SYGVKD. The CDR3 sequence: CAISGLGAGGSNEQFF. The CDR3 DNA sequence: TGTGCCATCAGTGGGTTGGGAGCGGGAGGCAGTAATGAGCAGTTCTTC.

This clonotype showed up just a few times. V usage is TRBV20-1 and J usage is TRBJ2-3; D gene ambiguous. Trimming removed 3 bases at V and 4 bases at J, with 5 bases between. The V gene's germline CDR1 is DFQATT and CDR2 SNEGSKA (reference sequence). The CDR3 length is 11 residues. The CDR3 loop reads CSARVSDTQYF. The CDR3 DNA follows: TGCAGTGCTAGGGTGTCAGATACGCAGTATTTT.

V is TRBV6-2 or TRBV6-3 and J is TRBJ1-4; 7 nucleotides agree with TRBD1. Trimming took 6 bases from V and 4 from J; bases not matched to a gene: 5. The CDR3 is 14 amino acids. Looked up from germline, CDR1 is MNHEY and CDR2 is SVGEGT. The CDR3 bases are TGTGCCAGCAGCCCGGGACAGCTTAATGAAAAACTGTTTTTT. The encoded protein is CASSPGQLNEKLFF.

This clonotype was detected only a few times. The chain links TRBV7-2 to TRBJ2-3; 11 nucleotides line up with TRBD2. Unmatched junction bases numbered 3, after V lost 5 bases and J lost 5 bases. The germline V gene has CDR1 SGHTA and CDR2 FQGNSA. The CDR3 consists of 14 residues. CDR3 bases: TGTGCCAGCAGCCGCGGACTAGCGGGAGATACGCAGTATTTT. Protein sequence: CASSRGLAGDTQYF.

This rearrangement joins TRBV12-3 or TRBV12-4 to TRBJ2-7; D is possibly TRBD2 (7 bases). V was cut by 5 bases and J by 6 bases, with 17 bases left in between. The CDR3 consists of 14 residues. CDR3 bases: TGTGCCAGCAGTAAAGGGGGGGCTTACGGCGAGCAGTACTTC. It yields the protein CASSKGGAYGEQYF.

The chain links TRBV28 to TRBJ1-6; D gene unclear. CDR3 length: 13 amino acids. The germline V gene has CDR1 MDHEN and CDR2 SYDVKM. With 7 bases removed from V and 10 bases from J, the gap between germline ends came to 14 bases. In DNA, the CDR3 is TGTGCCAGCACGTCAGAAAATTACTCACCCCTCCACTTT. Encoded protein: CASTSENYSPLHF. The entire variable domain, with the rest obtained from reference TRBV28 and TRBJ1-6, is as follows: DVKVTQSSRYLVKRTGEKVFLECVQDMDHENMFWYRQDPGLGLRLIYFSYDVKMKEKGDIPEGYSVSREKKERFSLILESASTNQTSMYLCASTSENYSPLHFGNGTRLTVT.

This clonotype was observed a single time. The chain couples TRBV5-1 to TRBJ2-7; possibly TRBD2 for D (6 bases). Germline-derived CDR1 and CDR2 are SGHRS and YFSETQ. The CDR3 has 12 amino acids. Trimming cost V 5 bases and J 4 bases, with 10 bases left between them. The CDR3 is CASRQEGYEQYF. The CDR3 DNA follows: TGCGCCAGCAGGCAGGAGGGGTACGAGCAGTACTTC.